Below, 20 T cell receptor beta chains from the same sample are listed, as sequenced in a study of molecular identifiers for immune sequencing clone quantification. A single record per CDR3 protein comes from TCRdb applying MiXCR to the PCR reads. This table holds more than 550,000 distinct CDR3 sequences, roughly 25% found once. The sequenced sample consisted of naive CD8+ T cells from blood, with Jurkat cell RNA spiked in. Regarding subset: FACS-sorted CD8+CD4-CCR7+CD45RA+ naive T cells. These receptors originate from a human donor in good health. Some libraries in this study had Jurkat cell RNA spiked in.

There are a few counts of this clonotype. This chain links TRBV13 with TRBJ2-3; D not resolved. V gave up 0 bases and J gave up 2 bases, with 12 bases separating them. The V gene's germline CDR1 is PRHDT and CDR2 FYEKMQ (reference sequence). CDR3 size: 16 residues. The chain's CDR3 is CASSLGQKQPTDTQYF. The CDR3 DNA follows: TGTGCCAGCAGCTTAGGACAGAAGCAGCCCACAGATACGCAGTATTTT.

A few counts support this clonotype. In DNA, the CDR3 is TGTGCCAGCAGCCCCAAGTGGGGGAGCACAGATACGCAGTATTTT. Residues: CASSPKWGSTDTQYF. The V call is TRBV7-9, the J call TRBJ2-3; D could derive from TRBD1 or TRBD2 (5 bases each). V was cut by 5 bases and J by 0 bases, with 12 bases left in between. The CDR3 spans 15 residues. Germline CDR1 reads SEHNR; CDR2 reads FQNEAQ (reference sequence).

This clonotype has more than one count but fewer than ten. The CDR3 reads CATLGRMNSGANVLTF. The CDR3 DNA follows: TGTGCCACCCTGGGACGGATGAACTCTGGGGCCAACGTCCTGACTTTC. The rearrangement joins TRBV6-6 to TRBJ2-6, with D perhaps TRBD1 or TRBD2 (5 bases each). This CDR3 comprises 16 residues. Trimming took off 10 bases at V and 0 bases at J, with 16 bases between the two ends. From germline, CDR1 is MNHNY and CDR2 SVGAGI (reference sequence).

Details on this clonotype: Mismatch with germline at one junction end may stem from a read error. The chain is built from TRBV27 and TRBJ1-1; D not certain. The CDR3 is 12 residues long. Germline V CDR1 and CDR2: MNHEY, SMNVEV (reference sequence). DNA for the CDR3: TGTGCCAGCAGTTTGAGCGGCACTGGAGCTTTCTTT. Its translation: CASSLSGTGAFF.

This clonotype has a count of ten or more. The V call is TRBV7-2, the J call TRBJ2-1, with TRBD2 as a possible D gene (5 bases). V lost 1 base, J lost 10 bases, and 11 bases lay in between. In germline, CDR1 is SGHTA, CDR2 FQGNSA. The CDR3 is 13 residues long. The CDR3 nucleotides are TGTGCCAGCAGCTTAGTCGGAACGGGGGAGCAGTTCTTC. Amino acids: CASSLVGTGEQFF.

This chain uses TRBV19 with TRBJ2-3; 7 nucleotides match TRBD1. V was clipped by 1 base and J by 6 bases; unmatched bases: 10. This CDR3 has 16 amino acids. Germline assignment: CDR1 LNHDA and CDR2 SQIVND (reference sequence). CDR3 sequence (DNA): TGTGCCAGTAGTATAGGGGGGACAGCCGTAGGGGATACGCAGTATTTT. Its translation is CASSIGGTAVGDTQYF.

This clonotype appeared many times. This CDR3 reads CASSPPLGRGGSTGELFF. CDR3 nucleotide sequence: TGTGCCAGCAGCCCCCCCCTCGGCAGGGGGGGTAGCACCGGGGAGCTGTTTTTT. The chain couples TRBV7-9 to TRBJ2-2, with D perhaps TRBD1 or TRBD2 (7 bases each). The V gene lost 5 bases and the J gene lost 4 bases, with 23 bases spanning the gap. The CDR3 sequence is 18 residues long. Germline values: CDR1 SEHNR, CDR2 FQNEAQ (reference sequence).

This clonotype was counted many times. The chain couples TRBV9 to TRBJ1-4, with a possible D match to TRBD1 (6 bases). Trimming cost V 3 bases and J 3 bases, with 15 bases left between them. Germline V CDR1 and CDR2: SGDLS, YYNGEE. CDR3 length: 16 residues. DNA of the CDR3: TGTGCCAGCAGCGGACGAACAGGGACGCCTAATGAAAAACTGTTTTTT. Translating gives CASSGRTGTPNEKLFF. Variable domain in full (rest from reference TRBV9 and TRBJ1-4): DSGVTQTPKHLITATGQRVTLRCSPRSGDLSVYWYQQSLDQGLQFLIQYYNGEERAKGNILERFSAQQFPDLHSELNLSSLELGDSALYFCASSGRTGTPNEKLFFGSGTQLSVL.

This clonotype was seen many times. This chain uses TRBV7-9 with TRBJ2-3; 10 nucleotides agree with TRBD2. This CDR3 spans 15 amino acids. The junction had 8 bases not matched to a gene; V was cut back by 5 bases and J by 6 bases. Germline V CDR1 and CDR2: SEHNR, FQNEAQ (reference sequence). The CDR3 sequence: CASSDPGLASDTQYF. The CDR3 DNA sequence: TGTGCCAGCAGCGATCCGGGACTAGCGTCCGATACGCAGTATTTT.

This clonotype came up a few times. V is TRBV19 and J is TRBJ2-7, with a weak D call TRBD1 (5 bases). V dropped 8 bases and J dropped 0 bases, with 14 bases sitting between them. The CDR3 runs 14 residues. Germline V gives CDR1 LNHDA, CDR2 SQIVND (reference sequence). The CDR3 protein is CASPRTQRSYEQYF. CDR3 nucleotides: TGTGCCAGTCCACGGACACAACGCTCCTACGAGCAGTACTTC.

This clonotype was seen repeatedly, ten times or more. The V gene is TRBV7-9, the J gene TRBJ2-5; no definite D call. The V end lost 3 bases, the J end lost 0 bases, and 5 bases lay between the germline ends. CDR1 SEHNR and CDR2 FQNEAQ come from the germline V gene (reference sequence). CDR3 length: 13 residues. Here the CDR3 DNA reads TGTGCCAGCAGCTTCCAGAACCAAGAGACCCAGTACTTC. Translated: CASSFQNQETQYF.

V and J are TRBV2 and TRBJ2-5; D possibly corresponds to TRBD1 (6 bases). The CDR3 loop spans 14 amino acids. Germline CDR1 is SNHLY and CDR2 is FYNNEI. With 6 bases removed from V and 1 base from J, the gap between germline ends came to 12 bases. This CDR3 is CASRYRGCQETQYF. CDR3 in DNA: TGTGCCAGCAGGTATAGGGGGTGCCAAGAGACCCAGTACTTC.

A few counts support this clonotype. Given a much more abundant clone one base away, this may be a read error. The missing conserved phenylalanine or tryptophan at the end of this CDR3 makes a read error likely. The CDR3 DNA reads as TGTGCCAGCAGCCTATATAATCAGCCCCAGCATCTT. This translates into CASSLYNQPQHL. The rearrangement joins TRBV7-9 to TRBJ1-5; no clear D. Trimming took off 5 bases at V and 4 bases at J, with 6 bases between the two ends. This CDR3 contains 12 residues. CDR1 and CDR2 (germline): SEHNR, FQNEAQ (reference sequence).

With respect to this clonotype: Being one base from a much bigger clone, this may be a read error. CDR3 bases: TGTGCCAGCAGCTCGGACAGGGGCCACGAGCAGTACTTC. Residues: CASSSDRGHEQYF. This sequence joins TRBV11-2 and TRBJ2-7, with 9 bases lining up with TRBD1. Germline values: CDR1 SGHAT, CDR2 FQNNGV. With V trimmed by 4 bases and J by 5 bases, 3 bases remained unmatched. This CDR3 region has 13 residues.

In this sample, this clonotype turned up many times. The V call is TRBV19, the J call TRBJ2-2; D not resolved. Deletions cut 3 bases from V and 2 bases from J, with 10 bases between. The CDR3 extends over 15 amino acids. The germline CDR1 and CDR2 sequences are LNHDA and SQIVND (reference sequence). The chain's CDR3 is CASSIAAFNTGELFF. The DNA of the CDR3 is TGTGCCAGTAGTATCGCGGCTTTTAACACCGGGGAGCTGTTTTTT. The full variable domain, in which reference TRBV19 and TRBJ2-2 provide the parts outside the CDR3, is DGGITQSPKYLFRKEGQNVTLSCEQNLNHDAMYWYRQDPGQGLRLIYYSQIVNDFQKGDIAEGYSVSREKKESFPLTVTSAQKNPTAFYLCASSIAAFNTGELFFGEGSRLTVL.

CDR3 in amino acids: CASSVGPPGAGTDTQYF. In DNA form, the CDR3 reads TGCGCCAGCAGTGTTGGTCCGCCGGGGGCTGGAACAGATACGCAGTATTTT. This chain uses TRBV10-2 with TRBJ2-3; either TRBD1 or TRBD2 may fit D (6 bases each). V was shortened by 4 bases and J by 3 bases, with 20 bases between the two germline ends. Per the germline V gene, CDR1 is WSHSY and CDR2 is SAAADI. This CDR3 region has 17 residues.

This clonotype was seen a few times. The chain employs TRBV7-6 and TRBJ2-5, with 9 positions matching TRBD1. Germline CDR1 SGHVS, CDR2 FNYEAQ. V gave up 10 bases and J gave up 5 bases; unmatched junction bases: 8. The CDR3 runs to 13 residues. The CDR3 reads CATQIGTGETQYF. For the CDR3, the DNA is TGTGCCACCCAAATCGGGACAGGGGAGACCCAGTACTTC.

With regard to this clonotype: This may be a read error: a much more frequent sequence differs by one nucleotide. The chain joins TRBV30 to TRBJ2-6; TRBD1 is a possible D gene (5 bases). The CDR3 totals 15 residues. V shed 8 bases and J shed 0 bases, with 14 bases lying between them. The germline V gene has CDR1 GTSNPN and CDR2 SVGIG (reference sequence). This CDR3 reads CARSTDSSGANVLTF. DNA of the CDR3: TGTGCCCGGTCGACTGACAGCTCTGGGGCCAACGTCCTGACTTTC.

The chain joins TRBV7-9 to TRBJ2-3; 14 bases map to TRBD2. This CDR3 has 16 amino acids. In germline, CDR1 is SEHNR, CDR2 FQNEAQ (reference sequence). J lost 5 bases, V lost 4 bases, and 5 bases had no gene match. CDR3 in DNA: TGTGCCAGCAGCTCGGGGACTAGCGGGAGTGTAGATACGCAGTATTTT. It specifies CASSSGTSGSVDTQYF.

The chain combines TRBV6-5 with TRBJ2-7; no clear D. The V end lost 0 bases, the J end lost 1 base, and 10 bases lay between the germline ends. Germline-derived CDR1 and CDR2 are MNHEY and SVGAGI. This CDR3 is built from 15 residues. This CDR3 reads CASSYSSSRSYEQYF. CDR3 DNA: TGTGCCAGCAGTTACTCGAGTAGCCGGTCCTACGAGCAGTACTTC.